The 26 T cell receptor beta chains below come from one sample, sequenced in a study of human T cells and chemical hapten exposure. MiXCR was run by TCRdb on the RACE reads, yielding one entry per CDR3 protein. The sample lists under 150,000 distinct CDR3 sequences, 12% seen once, with roughly 1.3% in the top ten. The time point is: patch test 1, 2 weeks after DPC sensitization. Specified treatment: therapeutic diphenylcyclopropenone sensitization with weekly scalp DPC. This material consisted of whole blood, taken in connection with sensitization to the hapten diphenylcyclopropenone (DPC). The receptors shown here come from a woman in her forties or fifties with alopecia areata. Some clones in this sample may be carry-over from other donors' samples.

This clonotype was found a few times. This chain connects TRBV5-1 to TRBJ2-6, with TRBD2 matching 7 bases. V shed 0 bases, J shed 4 bases, and the junction held 4 bases outside the gene matches. The CDR3 runs to 16 residues. Per the germline V gene, CDR1 is SGHRS and CDR2 is YFSETQ. The CDR3 here is CASSLVSGVGANVLTF. Here the CDR3 DNA reads TGCGCCAGCAGCTTGGTAAGCGGGGTCGGGGCCAACGTCCTGACTTTC.

The table lists this clonotype with many counts. The genes are TRBV6-2 or TRBV6-3 and TRBJ1-2; D remains unclear. V was pared by 3 bases and J by 7 bases, with 12 bases between. Germline loops: CDR1 MNHEY, CDR2 SVGEGT. The CDR3 is 13 residues long. For the CDR3, the DNA is TGTGCCAGCAGTTATGCCGGGCTCGGTGGCTACACCTTC. Translation: CASSYAGLGGYTF.

The chain combines TRBV10-3 with TRBJ2-7; TRBD1 might be the D (5 bases). V dropped 10 bases and J dropped 4 bases, with 20 bases sitting between them. The CDR3 is made up of 14 amino acids. Germline-derived CDR1 and CDR2 are ENHRY and SYGVKD. CDR3 amino acids: CATTMGPGPYEQYF. Written as DNA, the CDR3 is TGTGCCACTACTATGGGGCCCGGACCTTACGAGCAGTACTTC.

The V and J genes are TRBV7-2 and TRBJ2-6; D tentatively fits TRBD1 or TRBD2 (5 bases each). Looked up from germline, CDR1 is SGHTA and CDR2 is FQGNSA. The germline V and J ends were trimmed by 5 bases and 4 bases, with 12 bases remaining between them. This CDR3 has 15 residues. The CDR3 region has the DNA TGTGCCAGCAGCAAAGAGGGGACCGGGGCCAACGTCCTGACTTTC. Translation: CASSKEGTGANVLTF.

The rearrangement uses TRBV7-6 and TRBJ2-2, with 7 bases aligning to TRBD1. The CDR3 is 15 amino acids. Germline V gene sequence: CDR1 SGHVS, CDR2 FNYEAQ. Trimming at V came to 5 bases and at J to 1 base, leaving 4 bases not matched to a gene. CDR3 protein: CASSGRQGNTGELFF. The DNA for the CDR3 is TGTGCCAGCAGCGGCAGACAGGGGAACACCGGGGAGCTGTTTTTT. Looking up the rest from reference TRBV7-6 and TRBJ2-2 gives the full variable domain: GAGVSQSPRYKVTKRGQDVALRCDPISGHVSLYWYRQALGQGPEFLTYFNYEAQQDKSGLPNDRFSAERPEGSISTLTIQRTEQRDSAMYRCASSGRQGNTGELFFGEGSRLTVL.

The table lists this clonotype with many counts. J is TRBJ1-5 and V is TRBV6-2 or TRBV6-3, with 7 bases aligning to TRBD1. V shed 6 bases and J 5 bases; nucleotides not matched to a gene: 13. The CDR3 has 16 amino acids. The germline CDR1 and CDR2 sequences are MNHEY and SVGEGT. CDR3 nucleotides: TGTGCCAGCAGCGCCGGGGGCAGGGGGATTTATCAGCCCCAGCATTTT. It is translated as CASSAGGRGIYQPQHF.

This clonotype was found a few times. The rearrangement links TRBV5-1 to TRBJ2-5, with 7 bases that match TRBD2. Germline V gene sequence: CDR1 SGHRS, CDR2 YFSETQ. The CDR3 extends over 15 amino acids. V was clipped by 4 bases and J by 2 bases; unmatched bases: 8. The CDR3 spells CASSLPSGDQETQYF. DNA for the CDR3: TGCGCCAGCAGCCTCCCCAGCGGGGATCAAGAGACCCAGTACTTC.

This clonotype was detected many times. The rearrangement uses TRBV6-5 and TRBJ2-1; either TRBD1 or TRBD2 may supply D (5 bases each). Trimming took off 4 bases at V and 6 bases at J, with 13 bases between the two ends. The CDR3 loop spans 14 amino acids. Germline-derived CDR1 and CDR2 are MNHEY and SVGAGI. This chain's CDR3 is CASSSRFGGNEQFF. For the CDR3, the DNA is TGTGCCAGCAGTTCAAGATTTGGGGGCAATGAGCAGTTCTTC.

This clonotype occurred many times. The chain links TRBV20-1 to TRBJ2-7; 11 bases fit TRBD2. The CDR3 has 15 residues. The germline V gene has CDR1 DFQATT and CDR2 SNEGSKA (reference sequence). The V and J ends lost 2 bases and 0 bases, in that order; junction bases with no gene match: 3. The DNA for the CDR3 is TGCAGTGCTAGACTAGCGGGAGGAACCTCCTACGAGCAGTACTTC. Translation gives CSARLAGGTSYEQYF.

In its sample, this clonotype was seen many times. V and J are TRBV19 and TRBJ2-5; a weak D match, TRBD2 (5 bases). CDR3 size: 11 residues. CDR1 and CDR2 (germline): LNHDA, SQIVND (reference sequence). Trimming cost V 7 bases and J 10 bases, with 13 bases left between them. In DNA form, the CDR3 reads TGTGCCAGTAAAGCGGCCGGGGTCCAGTACTTC. Protein: CASKAAGVQYF.

This clonotype came up many times. The V call is TRBV7-2, the J call TRBJ2-7; 9 nucleotides line up with TRBD1. The CDR3 is 14 amino acids. Germline CDR1 is SGHTA and CDR2 is FQGNSA. With V trimmed by 7 bases and J by 5 bases, 9 bases remained unmatched. The CDR3 sequence is CASTPGQGHHEQYF. CDR3 in DNA: TGTGCCAGCACCCCGGGACAGGGTCACCACGAGCAGTACTTC.

This sequence joins TRBV4-1 and TRBJ2-1; TRBD2 matches 8 bases. The V and J ends lost 0 bases and 12 bases, in that order; junction bases with no gene match: 25. The CDR3 has 20 amino acids. Germline V lookup: CDR1 MGHRA, CDR2 YSYEKL. The CDR3 sequence is CASSQDEGTTQFTSGPGQFF. CDR3 DNA: TGCGCCAGCAGCCAAGATGAGGGGACCACGCAGTTCACTAGCGGCCCAGGGCAGTTCTTC.

The genes are TRBV7-9 and TRBJ2-2; maybe TRBD1 (5 bases). Germline V gene sequence: CDR1 SEHNR, CDR2 FQNEAQ (reference sequence). The germline V and J ends were trimmed by 6 bases and 0 bases, with 14 bases remaining between them. This CDR3 has 16 residues. CDR3 in DNA: TGTGCCAGCAGAGGGGCACCCAATCCGAACACCGGGGAGCTGTTTTTT. It encodes CASRGAPNPNTGELFF.

This clonotype was counted at least ten times. The chain carries TRBV7-6 and TRBJ2-3, with 9 bases fitting TRBD2. V shed 2 bases, J shed 2 bases, and the junction held 11 bases outside the gene matches. Germline V gene data show CDR1 as SGHVS and CDR2 as FNYEAQ. This CDR3 region has 18 residues. Here the CDR3 reads CASSLQKAGGVFTDTQYF. The CDR3 coding sequence is TGTGCCAGCAGCTTACAAAAAGCGGGGGGCGTCTTCACAGATACGCAGTATTTT.

This clonotype was seen many times. The chain couples TRBV11-2 to TRBJ2-1; no reliable D call. Germline lookup yields CDR1 SGHAT and CDR2 FQNNGV. V was cut by 2 bases and J by 9 bases, with 14 bases left in between. The CDR3 is 14 amino acids. Here the CDR3 DNA reads TGTGCCAGCAGCTTAAATATCGACATTGGTGAGCAGTTCTTC. Translated: CASSLNIDIGEQFF.

This clonotype was seen more than once but under ten times. The chain couples TRBV4-2 to TRBJ2-7, with 7 nucleotides matching TRBD2. The CDR3 length is 16 residues. V shed 0 bases and J 3 bases; nucleotides not matched to a gene: 8. In germline, CDR1 is LGHNA, CDR2 YNFKEQ. CDR3 nucleotide sequence: TGTGCCAGCAGCCAAGATGTAGCGGGCCGGAACTACGAGCAGTACTTC. Amino acids: CASSQDVAGRNYEQYF.

In regard to this clonotype: With a much larger clone just one base away, this may be a read error. This sequence joins TRBV12-3 or TRBV12-4 and TRBJ1-1; D not resolved. There are 15 residues in the CDR3. Trimming stripped 5 bases from V and 5 bases from J, with 18 bases between. Here the CDR3 reads CASSPVGRYVTEAFF. CDR3 nucleotides: TGTGCCAGCAGTCCCGTGGGAAGGTATGTGACTGAAGCTTTCTTT.

This clonotype has a handful of counts. DNA of the CDR3: TGCGCCAGCAGCTTGTCGGGTCCCGCCAATGAGCAGTTCTTC. Protein: CASSLSGPANEQFF. This chain uses TRBV5-1 with TRBJ2-1; no clear D. Trimming took off 1 base at V and 6 bases at J, with 11 bases between the two ends. CDR3 length: 14 residues. The germline CDR1 and CDR2 sequences are SGHRS and YFSETQ.

The V and J genes are TRBV27 and TRBJ1-3; 8 nucleotides align to TRBD1. Germline V lookup: CDR1 MNHEY, CDR2 SMNVEV (reference sequence). CDR3 length: 14 residues. V lost 4 bases, J lost 7 bases, and 6 bases stayed unmatched. CDR3 region: CASSSGTGVNTIYF. CDR3 coding DNA: TGTGCCAGCAGTTCCGGGACAGGCGTCAACACCATATATTTT.

This clonotype appeared many times. The chain is built from TRBV5-1 and TRBJ2-3; D may correspond to TRBD1 or TRBD2 (5 bases each). Germline V gene sequence: CDR1 SGHRS, CDR2 YFSETQ. The CDR3 is made up of 14 amino acids. V lost 6 bases to trimming and J lost 1 base, with 12 bases between them. The CDR3 nucleotides read TGCGCCAGCACCCGTGGGGGAGGCACAGATACGCAGTATTTT. It codes for CASTRGGGTDTQYF.

This clonotype was seen ten or more times. The chain employs TRBV11-2 and TRBJ2-7; perhaps D is TRBD1 or TRBD2 (5 bases each). CDR3 size: 14 residues. The V end lost 3 bases, the J end lost 1 base, and 10 bases lay between the germline ends. Germline CDR1 is SGHAT and CDR2 is FQNNGV. The CDR3 DNA reads TGTGCCAGCAGCTTGGGGGTCTTGTCCTACGAGCAGTACTTC. This sequence encodes CASSLGVLSYEQYF.

A few counts support this clonotype. The J gene is TRBJ2-7, the V gene TRBV4-3, with 7 bases fitting TRBD1. Germline CDR1 is LGHNA and CDR2 is YSLEER. The CDR3 is 14 residues long. Trimming cost V 3 bases and J 3 bases; bases outside gene matches: 5. CDR3 DNA: TGCGCCAGCAGCCAGGGACAGACTAACTACGAGCAGTACTTC. It yields the protein CASSQGQTNYEQYF.

This clonotype was detected many times. The V and J genes are TRBV6-6 and TRBJ2-5; D unclear. Germline V gene sequence: CDR1 MNHNY, CDR2 SVGAGI (reference sequence). The CDR3 extends over 12 amino acids. Deletions cut 6 bases from V and 1 base from J, with 6 bases between. CDR3 region: CASRRPQETQYF. The CDR3 bases are TGTGCCAGCAGACGGCCCCAAGAGACCCAGTACTTC.

This clonotype was counted a few times. The chain uses TRBV7-8 and TRBJ1-5; perhaps TRBD1 as D (5 bases). The V gene lost 5 bases and the J gene lost 7 bases, with 21 bases spanning the gap. CDR1 SGHVS and CDR2 FQNEAQ come from the germline V gene. The CDR3 totals 16 residues. The CDR3 protein is CASSPLGVGVRQPQHF. CDR3 coding DNA: TGTGCCAGCAGCCCCTTAGGAGTGGGGGTTAGGCAGCCCCAGCATTTT.

This clonotype showed up just a few times. This chain connects TRBV7-9 to TRBJ1-2, with D possibly matching TRBD1 (6 bases). Trimming cost V 7 bases and J 4 bases, with 10 bases left between them. Per germline, CDR1 SEHNR and CDR2 FQNEAQ (reference sequence). This CDR3 region has 12 residues. Written as DNA, the CDR3 is TGTGCCAGCAACACAGGGACCTATGGCTACACCTTC. Protein: CASNTGTYGYTF.

This chain links TRBV29-1 with TRBJ2-7, with TRBD1 as a possible D gene (6 bases). CDR1 SQVTM and CDR2 ANQGSEA come from the germline V gene. Trimming cost V 6 bases and J 0 bases, with 18 bases left between them. CDR3 length: 15 residues. This CDR3 reads CSVGAGTTSSYEQYF. In nucleotides, the CDR3 is TGCAGCGTCGGGGCCGGGACAACGAGCTCCTACGAGCAGTACTTC.